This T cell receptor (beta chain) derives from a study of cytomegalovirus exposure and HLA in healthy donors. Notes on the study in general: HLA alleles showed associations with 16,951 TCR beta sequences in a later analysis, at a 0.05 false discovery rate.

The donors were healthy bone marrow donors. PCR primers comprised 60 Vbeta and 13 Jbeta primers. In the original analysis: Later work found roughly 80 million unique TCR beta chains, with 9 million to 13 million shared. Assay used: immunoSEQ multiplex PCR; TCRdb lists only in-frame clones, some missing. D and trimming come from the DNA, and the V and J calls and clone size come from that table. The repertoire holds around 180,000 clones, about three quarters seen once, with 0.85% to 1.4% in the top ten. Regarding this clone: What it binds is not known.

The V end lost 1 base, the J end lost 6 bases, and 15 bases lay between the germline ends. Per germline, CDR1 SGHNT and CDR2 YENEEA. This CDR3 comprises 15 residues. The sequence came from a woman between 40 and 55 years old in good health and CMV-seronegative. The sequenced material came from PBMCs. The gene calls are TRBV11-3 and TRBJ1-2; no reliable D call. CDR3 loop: CASSLGPSKRDGYTF. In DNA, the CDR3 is TGTGCCAGCAGCTTAGGGCCCTCTAAACGGGATGGCTACACCTTC.